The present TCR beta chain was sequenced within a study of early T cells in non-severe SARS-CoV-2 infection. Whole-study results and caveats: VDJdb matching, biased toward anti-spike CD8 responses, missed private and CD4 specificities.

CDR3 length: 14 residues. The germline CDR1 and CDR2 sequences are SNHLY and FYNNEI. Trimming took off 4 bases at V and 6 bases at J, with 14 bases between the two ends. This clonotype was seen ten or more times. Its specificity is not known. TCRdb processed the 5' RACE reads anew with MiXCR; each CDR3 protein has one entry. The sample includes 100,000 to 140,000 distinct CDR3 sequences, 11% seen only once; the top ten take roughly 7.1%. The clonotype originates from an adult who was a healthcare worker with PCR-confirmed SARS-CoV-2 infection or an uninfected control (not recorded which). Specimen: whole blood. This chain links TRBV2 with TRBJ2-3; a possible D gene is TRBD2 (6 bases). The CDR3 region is CASSVWRVGDTQYF. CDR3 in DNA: TGTGCCAGCAGTGTATGGAGGGTTGGGGATACGCAGTATTTT.